These 18 T cell receptor beta chains share one sample of origin, sequenced in a study of post-analysis software for immune sequencing data. The TCR beta cDNA libraries contained unique molecular identifiers. A single record per CDR3 protein comes from TCRdb applying MiXCR to the PCR reads. This sample carries 380,000 or so distinct CDR3 sequences, approximately 38% of them seen once, and the ten largest clones take roughly 13%. Antigens of these TCRs are unknown. Whole-study results and caveats: In patients, TRBV5-6, TRBV5-1 and TRBV20-1 belonged to five TRBV segments found more frequently than in controls.

Sample: blood. The source is a girl aged 5 to 17 with multiple sclerosis.

With regard to this clonotype: One end of the junction varies from germline; a read error may be responsible. This chain uses TRBV4-3 with TRBJ2-4; 7 bases agree with TRBD1. Germline V gene sequence: CDR1 LGHNA, CDR2 YSLEER. There are 18 residues in the CDR3. For the CDR3, the DNA is TGCGTCAGCAGCCACTTACGACAGGGATTTGGGGCCAAAAACATTCAGTACTTC. Translated, it gives CVSSHLRQGFGAKNIQYF.

This clonotype was recorded only once. CDR3 residues: CASSQGGIPYEQYF. In nucleotides, the CDR3 is TGCGCCAGCAGCCAAGGGGGGATCCCCTACGAGCAGTACTTC. The V gene is TRBV4-1, the J gene TRBJ2-4; D is perhaps TRBD1 or TRBD2 (5 bases each). The J call is in doubt because the DNA end fits TRBJ2-7 better. The CDR3 runs to 14 residues. In germline, CDR1 is MGHRA, CDR2 YSYEKL.

In its sample, this clonotype was seen a few times. This sequence joins TRBV19 and TRBJ1-5; D ambiguous. The V and J ends lost 8 bases and 7 bases respectively, with 12 bases between them. Germline-derived CDR1 and CDR2 are LNHDA and SQIVND (reference sequence). This CDR3 spans 12 amino acids. CDR3 loop: CASSEEGQPQHF. The DNA for the CDR3 is TGTGCCAGTTCGGAAGAAGGGCAGCCCCAGCATTTT. The variable domain in full, completed from reference TRBV19 and TRBJ1-5, reads DGGITQSPKYLFRKEGQNVTLSCEQNLNHDAMYWYRQDPGQGLRLIYYSQIVNDFQKGDIAEGYSVSREKKESFPLTVTSAQKNPTAFYLCASSEEGQPQHFGDGTRLSIL.

This clonotype was observed a few times. CDR3 nucleotides: TGTGCCAGCAGCCCCATTGGGGTGCAGTCCTACTATGGCTACACCTTC. As protein: CASSPIGVQSYYGYTF. V usage is TRBV12-3 or TRBV12-4 and J usage is TRBJ1-2; D call uncertain. The CDR3 sequence is 16 residues long. V lost 6 bases and J lost 3, with 20 bases in between.

This clonotype has a count of ten or more. The V call is TRBV6-6, the J call TRBJ2-7, with D possibly matching TRBD1 (6 bases). Germline assignment: CDR1 MNHNY and CDR2 SVGAGI (reference sequence). The CDR3 consists of 13 residues. Trimming left V 2 bases short and J 3 bases short, with 8 bases between. CDR3 in DNA: TGTGCCAGCAGTTACGTGGACAGCTACGAGCAGTACTTC. Protein sequence: CASSYVDSYEQYF.

This clonotype was seen ten or more times. J is TRBJ2-1 and V is TRBV6-5; no clear D. From germline, CDR1 is MNHEY and CDR2 SVGAGI. The CDR3 is 14 residues long. Trimming pared 5 bases from V and 5 bases from J, leaving 13 bases between. CDR3 amino acids: CASSPPGLHNEQFF. The CDR3 DNA reads as TGTGCCAGCAGTCCACCCGGCTTACACAATGAGCAGTTCTTC.

V and J are TRBV7-9 and TRBJ2-3; no definite D call. The CDR3 covers 17 residues. Trimming cost V 0 bases and J 5 bases, with 18 bases left between them. Germline V lookup: CDR1 SEHNR, CDR2 FQNEAQ (reference sequence). Written as DNA, the CDR3 is TGTGCCAGCAGCTTAGCCCCCGCCGGGCTAAAGGGAGATACGCAGTATTTT. This codes for CASSLAPAGLKGDTQYF. Variable domain in full (rest from reference TRBV7-9 and TRBJ2-3): DTGVSQNPRHKITKRGQNVTFRCDPISEHNRLYWYRQTLGQGPEFLTYFQNEAQLEKSRLLSDRFSAERPKGSFSTLEIQRTEQGDSAMYLCASSLAPAGLKGDTQYFGPGTRLTVL.

This clonotype was counted many times. The rearrangement uses TRBV15 and TRBJ2-7, with 8 bases aligning to TRBD1. The CDR3 totals 15 residues. Germline V gives CDR1 LNHNV, CDR2 YYDKDF (reference sequence). The trim removed 2 bases at V and 1 base at J, leaving 4 bases unmatched. The CDR3 DNA reads as TGTGCCACCAGCAGAAACCGGGACAGGTCCTACGAGCAGTACTTC. Protein sequence: CATSRNRDRSYEQYF.

As regards this clonotype: Mismatch with germline at one junction end may stem from a read error. This chain joins TRBV12-3 or TRBV12-4 and TRBJ1-6, with D possibly matching TRBD1 (5 bases). This CDR3 region has 14 residues. The CDR3 DNA reads TGCGCCAGCAGTTTTTGGGGGATCGGTTCACCCCTCCACTTT. Encoded protein: CASSFWGIGSPLHF.

This clonotype was found a few times. This chain joins TRBV7-8 and TRBJ2-2; D remains ambiguous. The CDR3 contains 18 residues. Germline V CDR1 and CDR2: SGHVS, FQNEAQ. The V end was cut by 1 base, the J end by 5 bases, with 20 bases between. CDR3 DNA sequence: TGTGCCAGCAGCTTAGTTCGGCTTGTTGGTAGTTTTACCGGGGAGCTGTTTTTT. Protein product: CASSLVRLVGSFTGELFF. Filled out from reference TRBV7-8 and TRBJ2-2, the complete variable domain reads GAGVSQSPRYKVAKRGQDVALRCDPISGHVSLFWYQQALGQGPEFLTYFQNEAQLDKSGLPSDRFFAERPEGSVSTLKIQRTQQEDSAVYLCASSLVRLVGSFTGELFFGEGSRLTVL.

The rearrangement joins TRBV12-3 or TRBV12-4 to TRBJ1-5, with D maybe TRBD1 (6 bases). The V and J ends lost 4 bases and 0 bases respectively, with 10 bases between them. This CDR3 region has 15 residues. The chain's CDR3 is CASSSRQDSNQPQHF. As DNA, the CDR3 is TGTGCCAGCAGTTCCCGACAGGATAGCAATCAGCCCCAGCATTTT.

This clonotype was seen a handful of times. The DNA is omitted, as the CDR3 cannot be located on it reliably, and the CDR3 follows TCRdb's listing. The V gene is TRBV27, the J gene TRBJ2-5. The CDR3 is 14 residues long, ends included. The germline V gene has CDR1 MNHEY and CDR2 SMNVEV (reference sequence). The CDR3 loop is CASSSSRVQETQYF.

The rearrangement joins TRBV7-9 to TRBJ2-7, with 7 bases aligning to TRBD1. Germline CDR1 is SEHNR and CDR2 is FQNEAQ (reference sequence). Trimming cost V 1 base and J 3 bases; bases outside gene matches: 9. This CDR3 has 16 residues. DNA of the CDR3: TGTGCCAGCAGCTTAGATCCCGTCGACAGGGTCTACGAGCAGTACTTC. It encodes CASSLDPVDRVYEQYF.

The chain joins TRBV5-1 to TRBJ2-5; TRBD1 might be the D (5 bases). V lost 0 bases, J lost 1 base, and 7 bases lay in between. CDR3 size: 14 residues. CDR1 is SGHRS and CDR2 is YFSETQ in the germline V gene. The chain's CDR3 is CASSLVGVQETQYF. The CDR3 DNA follows: TGCGCCAGCAGCTTGGTAGGGGTCCAAGAGACCCAGTACTTC.

The V gene is TRBV27, the J gene TRBJ2-1; D gene unclear. Per the germline V gene, CDR1 is MNHEY and CDR2 is SMNVEV (reference sequence). The CDR3 totals 15 residues. The V end lost 2 bases, the J end lost 5 bases, and 13 bases lay between the germline ends. The CDR3 loop is CASSLGRFTDNEQFF. In DNA form, the CDR3 reads TGTGCCAGCAGTTTAGGCAGGTTCACAGACAATGAGCAGTTCTTC.

The V gene is TRBV4-1, the J gene TRBJ1-6, with D maybe TRBD1 (5 bases). This CDR3 spans 16 amino acids. Trimming removed 0 bases from V and 8 bases from J, with 14 bases in between. Germline V CDR1 and CDR2: MGHRA, YSYEKL. As DNA, the CDR3 is TGCGCCAGCAGCCAAGAAACCGGGACGGATTATTCACCCCTCCACTTT. This sequence encodes CASSQETGTDYSPLHF.

The rearrangement uses TRBV9 and TRBJ1-2, with D possibly matching TRBD1 (5 bases). The CDR3 runs to 13 residues. Between the trimmed V and J ends, which lost 0 bases and 8 bases, there was a span of 11 bases. Germline V gives CDR1 SGDLS, CDR2 YYNGEE. CDR3 protein: CASSVVLGEGYTF. The CDR3, as DNA: TGTGCCAGCAGCGTAGTCCTAGGGGAGGGCTACACCTTC.

This clonotype was counted between two and nine times. V gene TRBV20-1 combines with J gene TRBJ1-2, with 10 bases matching TRBD1. The J segment lost 6 bases and the V segment lost 3 bases, leaving 4 bases of the junction unmatched. The CDR3 contains 13 residues. Per germline, CDR1 DFQATT and CDR2 SNEGSKA (reference sequence). CDR3 bases: TGCAGTGCTAGGGACAGGGGGGTTGATGGCTACACCTTC. Translated: CSARDRGVDGYTF.